This paragraph covers one T cell receptor beta chain sequence. This entry is derived from a study of graft-versus-host responses after intestinal transplantation. The V and J ends lost 5 bases and 5 bases respectively, with 12 bases between them. CDR1 MDHEN and CDR2 SYDVKM come from the germline V gene. CDR3 length: 13 residues. Method: immunoSEQ multiplex PCR; TCRdb's copy keeps in-frame clones and lacks some. This sample carries some 10,000 clones, almost 95% of them seen once, and the ten largest clones take roughly 5.1%. The sequences come from PBMCs, collected approximately 68 days after transplant. The clonotype was recovered from a human patient who received an intestinal transplant, so some T cells may come from the graft donor. The V call is TRBV28, the J call TRBJ2-5; D is uncertain. The CDR3 protein is CASSLPIRETQYF. In nucleotides, the CDR3 is TGTGCCAGCAGTCTCCCAATCCGGGAGACCCAGTACTTC.